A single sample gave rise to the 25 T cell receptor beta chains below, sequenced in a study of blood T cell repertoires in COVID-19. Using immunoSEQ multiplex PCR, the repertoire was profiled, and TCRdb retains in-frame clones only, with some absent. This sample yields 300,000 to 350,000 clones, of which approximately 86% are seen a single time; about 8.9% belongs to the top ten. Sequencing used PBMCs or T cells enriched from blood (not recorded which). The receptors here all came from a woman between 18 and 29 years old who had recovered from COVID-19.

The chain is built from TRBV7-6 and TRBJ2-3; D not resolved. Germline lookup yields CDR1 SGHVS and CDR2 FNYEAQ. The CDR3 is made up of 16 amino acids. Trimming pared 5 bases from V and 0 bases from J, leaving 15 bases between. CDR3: CASSVSPDLSTDTQYF. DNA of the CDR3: TGTGCCAGCAGCGTAAGTCCAGACTTAAGCACAGATACGCAGTATTTT.

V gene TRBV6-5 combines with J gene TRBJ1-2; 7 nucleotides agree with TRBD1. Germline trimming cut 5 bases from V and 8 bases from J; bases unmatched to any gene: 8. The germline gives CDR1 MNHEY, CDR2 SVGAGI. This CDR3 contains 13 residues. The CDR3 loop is CASSNTGARGYTF. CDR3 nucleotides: TGTGCCAGCAGTAATACAGGGGCCCGCGGCTACACCTTC.

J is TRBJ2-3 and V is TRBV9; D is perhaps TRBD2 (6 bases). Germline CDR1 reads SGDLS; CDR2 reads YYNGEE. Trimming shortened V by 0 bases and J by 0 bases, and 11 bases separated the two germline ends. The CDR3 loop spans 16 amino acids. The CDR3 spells CASSVGLALSTDTQYF. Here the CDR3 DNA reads TGTGCCAGCAGCGTAGGCCTAGCGCTTAGCACAGATACGCAGTATTTT.

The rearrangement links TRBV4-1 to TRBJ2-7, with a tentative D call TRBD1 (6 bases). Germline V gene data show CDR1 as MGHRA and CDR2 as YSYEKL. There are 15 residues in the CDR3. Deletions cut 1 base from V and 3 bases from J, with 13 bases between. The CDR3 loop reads CASSQVQGGSYEQYF. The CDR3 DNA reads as TGCGCCAGCAGCCAAGTACAGGGTGGTAGCTACGAGCAGTACTTC.

The DNA of the CDR3 is TGTGCCAGCAGCCCACGAACCGGGACAGGGTCGACAGATACGCAGTATTTT. Its translation is CASSPRTGTGSTDTQYF. The chain employs TRBV5-5 and TRBJ2-3, with 9 positions matching TRBD1. Losses at the gene ends were 4 bases for V and 3 bases for J; bases not matched to a gene: 12. Germline V gene lookup returns CDR1 SGHKS and CDR2 YYEKEE (reference sequence). The CDR3 loop spans 17 amino acids.

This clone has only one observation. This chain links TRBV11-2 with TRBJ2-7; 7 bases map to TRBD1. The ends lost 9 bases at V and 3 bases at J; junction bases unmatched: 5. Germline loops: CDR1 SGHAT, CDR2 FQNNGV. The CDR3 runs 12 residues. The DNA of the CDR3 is TGTGCCAGTACAGGGGCGAGCTACGAGCAGTACTTC. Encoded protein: CASTGASYEQYF.

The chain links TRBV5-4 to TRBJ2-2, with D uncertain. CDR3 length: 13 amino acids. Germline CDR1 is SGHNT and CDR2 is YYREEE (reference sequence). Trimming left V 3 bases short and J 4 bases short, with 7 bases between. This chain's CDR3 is CASSWSPTGELFF. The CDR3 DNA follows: TGTGCCAGCAGCTGGAGTCCCACCGGGGAGCTGTTTTTT. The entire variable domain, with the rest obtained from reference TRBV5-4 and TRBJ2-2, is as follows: ETGVTQSPTHLIKTRGQQVTLRCSSQSGHNTVSWYQQALGQGPQFIFQYYREEENGRGNFPPRFSGLQFPNYSSELNVNALELDDSALYLCASSWSPTGELFFGEGSRLTVL.

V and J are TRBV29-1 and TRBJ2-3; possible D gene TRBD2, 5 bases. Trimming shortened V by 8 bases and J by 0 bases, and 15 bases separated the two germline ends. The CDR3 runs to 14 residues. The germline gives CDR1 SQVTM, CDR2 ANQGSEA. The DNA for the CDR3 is TGCAGCACTACCTCCGAGGGCAGCACAGATACGCAGTATTTT. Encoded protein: CSTTSEGSTDTQYF.

CDR3 residues: CASSQDVTWAGGYGYTF. The CDR3 DNA reads as TGCGCCAGCAGCCAAGATGTGACATGGGCGGGCGGGTACGGCTACACCTTC. The rearrangement uses TRBV4-1 and TRBJ1-2; D is ambiguous. This CDR3 has 17 residues. Deletions cut 0 bases from V and 8 bases from J, with 22 bases between. CDR1 MGHRA and CDR2 YSYEKL come from the germline V gene.

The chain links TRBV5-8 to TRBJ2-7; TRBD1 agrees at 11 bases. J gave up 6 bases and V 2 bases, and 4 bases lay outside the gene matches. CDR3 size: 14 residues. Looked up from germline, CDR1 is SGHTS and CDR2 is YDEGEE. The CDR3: CASSFWDRGVEQYF. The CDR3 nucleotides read TGTGCCAGCAGCTTCTGGGACAGGGGGGTCGAGCAGTACTTC.

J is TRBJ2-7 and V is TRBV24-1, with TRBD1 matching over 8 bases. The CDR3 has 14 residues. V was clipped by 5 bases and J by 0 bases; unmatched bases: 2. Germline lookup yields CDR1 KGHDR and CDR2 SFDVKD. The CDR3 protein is CATSVTGGSYEQYF. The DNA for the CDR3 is TGTGCCACCAGTGTTACAGGGGGCTCCTACGAGCAGTACTTC.

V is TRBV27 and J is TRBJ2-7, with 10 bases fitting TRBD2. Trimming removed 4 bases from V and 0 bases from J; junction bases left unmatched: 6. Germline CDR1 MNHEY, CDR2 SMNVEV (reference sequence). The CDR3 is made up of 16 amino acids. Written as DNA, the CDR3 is TGTGCCAGCAGTTCTAGCGGGAGAGGGGGCTCCTACGAGCAGTACTTC. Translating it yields CASSSSGRGGSYEQYF.

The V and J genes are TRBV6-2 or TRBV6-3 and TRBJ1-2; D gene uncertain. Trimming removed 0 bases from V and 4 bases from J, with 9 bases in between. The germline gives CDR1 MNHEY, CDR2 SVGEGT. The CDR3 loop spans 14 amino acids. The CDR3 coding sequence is TGTGCCAGCAGTTACTCTGCTAGCGGCTATGGCTACACCTTC. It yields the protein CASSYSASGYGYTF.

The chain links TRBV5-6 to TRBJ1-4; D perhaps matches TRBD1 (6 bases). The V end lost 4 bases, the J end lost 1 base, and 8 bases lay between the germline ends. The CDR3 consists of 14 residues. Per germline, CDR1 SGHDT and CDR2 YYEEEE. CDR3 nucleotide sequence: TGTGCCAGCAGCCCAGGGGTAACTAATGAAAAACTGTTTTTT. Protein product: CASSPGVTNEKLFF.

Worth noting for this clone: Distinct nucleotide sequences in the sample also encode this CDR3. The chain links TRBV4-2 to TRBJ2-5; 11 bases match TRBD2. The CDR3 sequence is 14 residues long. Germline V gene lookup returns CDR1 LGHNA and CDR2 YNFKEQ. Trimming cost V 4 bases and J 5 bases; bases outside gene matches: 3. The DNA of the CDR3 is TGTGCCAGCAGCCTAGCGGGGGGGAGGGAGACCCAGTACTTC. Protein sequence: CASSLAGGRETQYF.

The CDR3 region has the DNA TGTGCCAGCAGCTTACGACTAGCCCAAGAGACCCAGTACTTC. It translates to CASSLRLAQETQYF. This chain connects TRBV7-8 to TRBJ2-5; TRBD2 matches 7 bases. J gave up 1 base and V 2 bases, and 1 base lay outside the gene matches. CDR1 SGHVS and CDR2 FQNEAQ come from the germline V gene. CDR3 length: 14 amino acids.

The CDR3 region has the DNA TGCAGTGCTAGTAACTTAGCGGGAGACGTCAACGAGCAGTACTTC. It translates to CSASNLAGDVNEQYF. The J gene is TRBJ2-7, the V gene TRBV20-1; 9 positions match TRBD2. V lost 3 bases and J lost 5; bases outside the gene matches: 11. This CDR3 is 15 amino acids long. The V gene's germline CDR1 is DFQATT and CDR2 SNEGSKA (reference sequence).

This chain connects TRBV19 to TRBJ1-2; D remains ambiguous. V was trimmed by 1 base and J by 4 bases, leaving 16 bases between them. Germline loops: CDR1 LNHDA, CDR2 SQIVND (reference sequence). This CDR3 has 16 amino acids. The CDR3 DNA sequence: TGTGCCAGTAGTATAGTCTTCGAGTCGTCGGGCTATGGCTACACCTTC. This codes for CASSIVFESSGYGYTF.

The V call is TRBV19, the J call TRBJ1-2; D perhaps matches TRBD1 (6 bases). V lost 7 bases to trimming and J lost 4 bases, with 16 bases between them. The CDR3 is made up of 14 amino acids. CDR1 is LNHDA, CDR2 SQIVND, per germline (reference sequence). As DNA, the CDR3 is TGTGCCAGTATCCAAGGGGGTGGCTTCTATGGCTACACCTTC. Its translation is CASIQGGGFYGYTF.

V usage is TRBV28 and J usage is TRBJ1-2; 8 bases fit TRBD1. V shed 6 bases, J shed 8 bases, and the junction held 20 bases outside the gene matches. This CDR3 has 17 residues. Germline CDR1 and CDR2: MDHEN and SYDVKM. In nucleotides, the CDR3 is TGTGCCAGCAGCGAAACCAACGCCAATGAGCCAGGGGGCGGCTACACCTTC. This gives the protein CASSETNANEPGGGYTF.

The CDR3 DNA reads TGTGCCAGCACCCCAGCGACAGGGATAAACTACGAGCAGTACTTC. Translating gives CASTPATGINYEQYF. The chain employs TRBV7-2 and TRBJ2-7; 7 bases line up with TRBD1. The V and J ends lost 7 bases and 3 bases, in that order; junction bases with no gene match: 12. The CDR3 covers 15 residues. From germline, CDR1 is SGHTA and CDR2 FQGNSA.

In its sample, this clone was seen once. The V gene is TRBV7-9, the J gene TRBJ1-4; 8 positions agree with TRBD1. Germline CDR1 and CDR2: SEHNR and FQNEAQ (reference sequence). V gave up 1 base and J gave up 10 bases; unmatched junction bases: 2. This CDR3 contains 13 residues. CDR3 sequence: CASSLDRGRKLFF. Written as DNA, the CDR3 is TGTGCCAGCAGCTTAGACAGGGGGAGAAAACTGTTTTTT.

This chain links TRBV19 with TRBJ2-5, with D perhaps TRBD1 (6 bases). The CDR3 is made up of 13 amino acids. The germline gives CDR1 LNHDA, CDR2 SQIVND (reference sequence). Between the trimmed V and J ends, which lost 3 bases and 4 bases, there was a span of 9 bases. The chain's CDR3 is CASSITGTETQYF. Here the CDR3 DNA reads TGTGCCAGTAGTATCACAGGGACAGAGACCCAGTACTTC.

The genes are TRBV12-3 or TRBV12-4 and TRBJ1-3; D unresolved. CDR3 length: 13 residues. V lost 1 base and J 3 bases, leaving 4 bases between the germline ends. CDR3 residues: CASSLVVGNTIYF. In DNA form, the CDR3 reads TGTGCCAGCAGTTTAGTAGTTGGAAACACCATATATTTT.

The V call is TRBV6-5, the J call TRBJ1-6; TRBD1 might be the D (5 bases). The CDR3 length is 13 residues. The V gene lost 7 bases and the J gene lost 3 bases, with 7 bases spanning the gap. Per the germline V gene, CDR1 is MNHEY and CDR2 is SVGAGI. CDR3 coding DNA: TGTGCCAGCAAAGACAGCTATAATTCACCCCTCCACTTT. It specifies CASKDSYNSPLHF.